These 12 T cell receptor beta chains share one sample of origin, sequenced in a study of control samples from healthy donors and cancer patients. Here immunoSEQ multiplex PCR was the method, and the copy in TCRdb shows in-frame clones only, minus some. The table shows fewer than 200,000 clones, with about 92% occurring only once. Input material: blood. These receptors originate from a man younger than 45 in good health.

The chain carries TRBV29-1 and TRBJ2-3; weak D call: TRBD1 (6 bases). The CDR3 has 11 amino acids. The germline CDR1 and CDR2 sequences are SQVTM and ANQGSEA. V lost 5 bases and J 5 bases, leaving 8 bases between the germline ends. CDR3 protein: CSVIRGDTQYF. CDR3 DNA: TGCAGCGTTATCAGGGGAGATACGCAGTATTTT.

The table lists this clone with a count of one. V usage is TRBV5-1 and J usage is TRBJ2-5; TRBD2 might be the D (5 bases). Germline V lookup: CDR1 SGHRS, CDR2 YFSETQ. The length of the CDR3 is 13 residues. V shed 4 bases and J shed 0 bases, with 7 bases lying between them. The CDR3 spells CASSRGDQETQYF. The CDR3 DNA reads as TGCGCCAGCAGCCGGGGAGACCAAGAGACCCAGTACTTC.

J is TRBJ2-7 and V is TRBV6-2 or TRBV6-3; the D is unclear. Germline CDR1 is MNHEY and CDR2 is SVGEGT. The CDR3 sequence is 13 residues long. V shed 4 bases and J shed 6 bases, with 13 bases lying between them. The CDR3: CASSWWGSTEQYF. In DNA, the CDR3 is TGTGCCAGCAGTTGGTGGGGTTCCACCGAGCAGTACTTC.

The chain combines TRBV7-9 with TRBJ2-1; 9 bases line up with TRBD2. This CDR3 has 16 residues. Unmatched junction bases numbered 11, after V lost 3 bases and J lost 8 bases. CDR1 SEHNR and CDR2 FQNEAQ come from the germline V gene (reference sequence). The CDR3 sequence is CASSLAPGTSKDEQFF. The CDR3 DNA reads TGTGCCAGCAGCTTGGCCCCAGGGACTAGCAAGGATGAGCAGTTCTTC.

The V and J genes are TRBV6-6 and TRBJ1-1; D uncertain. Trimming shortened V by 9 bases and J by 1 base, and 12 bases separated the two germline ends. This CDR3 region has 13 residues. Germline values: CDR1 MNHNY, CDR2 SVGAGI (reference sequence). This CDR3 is CASNFHTNTEAFF. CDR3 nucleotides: TGTGCCAGTAACTTCCACACGAACACTGAAGCTTTCTTT.

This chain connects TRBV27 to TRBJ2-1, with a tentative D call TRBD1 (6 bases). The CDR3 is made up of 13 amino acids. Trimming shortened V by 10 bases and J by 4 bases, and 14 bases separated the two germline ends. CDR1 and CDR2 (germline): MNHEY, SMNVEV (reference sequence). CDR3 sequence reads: CATRKGEYNEQFF. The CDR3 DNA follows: TGTGCCACCAGAAAGGGGGAGTACAATGAGCAGTTCTTC.

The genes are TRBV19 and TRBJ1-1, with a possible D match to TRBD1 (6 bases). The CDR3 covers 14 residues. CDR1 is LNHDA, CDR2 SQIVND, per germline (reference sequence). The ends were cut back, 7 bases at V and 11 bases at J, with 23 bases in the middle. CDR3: CASMGDGWSQGAFF. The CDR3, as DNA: TGTGCCAGTATGGGGGACGGCTGGTCGCAGGGGGCTTTCTTT.

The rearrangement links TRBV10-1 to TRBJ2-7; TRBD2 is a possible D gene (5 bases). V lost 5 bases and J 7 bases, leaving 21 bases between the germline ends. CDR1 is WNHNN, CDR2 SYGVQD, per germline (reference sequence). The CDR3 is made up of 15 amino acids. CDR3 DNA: TGCGCCAGCAGTCTGGACTCCCCTGGGTTAGATGAGCAGTACTTC. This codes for CASSLDSPGLDEQYF.

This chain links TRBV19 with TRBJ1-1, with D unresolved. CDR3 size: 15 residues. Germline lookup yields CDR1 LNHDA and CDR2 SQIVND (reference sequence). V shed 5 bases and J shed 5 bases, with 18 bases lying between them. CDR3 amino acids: CASSDTLWAGTEAFF. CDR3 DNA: TGTGCCAGTAGTGATACATTATGGGCGGGGACTGAAGCTTTCTTT.

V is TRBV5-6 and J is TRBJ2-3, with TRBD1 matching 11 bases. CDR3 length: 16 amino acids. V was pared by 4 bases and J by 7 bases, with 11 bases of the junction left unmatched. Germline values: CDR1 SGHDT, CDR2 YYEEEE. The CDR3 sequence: CASSIWGQGVGYTQYF. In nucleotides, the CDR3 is TGTGCCAGCAGCATTTGGGGACAGGGGGTCGGGTATACGCAGTATTTT.

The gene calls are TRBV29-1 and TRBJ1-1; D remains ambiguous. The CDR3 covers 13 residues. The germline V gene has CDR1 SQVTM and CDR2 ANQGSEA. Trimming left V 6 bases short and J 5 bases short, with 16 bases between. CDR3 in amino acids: CSVKVRGGTEAFF. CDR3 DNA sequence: TGCAGCGTCAAGGTCCGGGGAGGGACTGAAGCTTTCTTT.

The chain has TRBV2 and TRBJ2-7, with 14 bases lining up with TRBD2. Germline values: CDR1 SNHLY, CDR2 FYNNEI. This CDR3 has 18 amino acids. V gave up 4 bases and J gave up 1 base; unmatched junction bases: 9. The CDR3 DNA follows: TGTGCCAGCAGTGGCGGACTAGCGGGAGGCACTCCATCCTACGAGCAGTACTTC. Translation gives CASSGGLAGGTPSYEQYF.